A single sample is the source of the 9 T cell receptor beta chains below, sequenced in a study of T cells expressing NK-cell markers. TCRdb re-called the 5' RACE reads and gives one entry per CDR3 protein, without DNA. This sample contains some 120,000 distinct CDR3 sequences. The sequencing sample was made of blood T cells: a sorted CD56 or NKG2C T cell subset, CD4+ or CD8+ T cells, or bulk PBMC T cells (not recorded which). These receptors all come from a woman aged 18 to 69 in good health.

The CDR3 reads CSAQGAAGGRTDTQYF. The chain is built from TRBV20-1 and TRBJ2-3; TCRdb gives TRBD1 as the D gene, but with no DNA this cannot be confirmed. The germline V gene has CDR1 DFQATT and CDR2 SNEGSKA (reference sequence). The CDR3 consists of 16 residues.

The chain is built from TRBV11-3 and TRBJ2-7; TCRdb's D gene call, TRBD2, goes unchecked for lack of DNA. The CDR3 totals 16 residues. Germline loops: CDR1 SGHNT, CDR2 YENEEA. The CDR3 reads CASSLRSGGSSYEQYF.

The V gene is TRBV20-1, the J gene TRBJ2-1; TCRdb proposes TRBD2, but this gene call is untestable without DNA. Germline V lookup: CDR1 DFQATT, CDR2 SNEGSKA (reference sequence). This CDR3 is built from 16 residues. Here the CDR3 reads CSARPRTSGGLNEQFF.

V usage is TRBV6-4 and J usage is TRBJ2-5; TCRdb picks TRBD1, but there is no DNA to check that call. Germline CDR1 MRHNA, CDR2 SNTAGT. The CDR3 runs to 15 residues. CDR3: CASRLRDRGQETQYF.

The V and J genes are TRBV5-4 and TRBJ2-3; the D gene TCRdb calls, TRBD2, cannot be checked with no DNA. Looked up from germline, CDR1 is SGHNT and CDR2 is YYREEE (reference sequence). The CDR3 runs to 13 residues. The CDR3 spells CASSHGSGDTQYF.

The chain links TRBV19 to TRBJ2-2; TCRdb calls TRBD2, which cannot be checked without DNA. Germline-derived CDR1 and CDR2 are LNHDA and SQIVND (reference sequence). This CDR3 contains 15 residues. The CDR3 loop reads CASSWSGGNTGELFF.

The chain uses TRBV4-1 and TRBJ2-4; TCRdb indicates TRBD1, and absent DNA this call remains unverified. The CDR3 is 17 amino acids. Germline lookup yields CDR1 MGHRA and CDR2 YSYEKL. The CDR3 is CASSQLTGGLVKNIQYF.

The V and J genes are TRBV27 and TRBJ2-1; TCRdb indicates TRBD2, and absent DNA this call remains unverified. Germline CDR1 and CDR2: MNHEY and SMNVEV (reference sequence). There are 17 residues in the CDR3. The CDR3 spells CASSSISGSGPYNEQFF.

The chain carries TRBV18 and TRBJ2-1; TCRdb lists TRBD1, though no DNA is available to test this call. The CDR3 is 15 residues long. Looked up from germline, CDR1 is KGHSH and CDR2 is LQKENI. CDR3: CASSPDSGSYNEQFF.